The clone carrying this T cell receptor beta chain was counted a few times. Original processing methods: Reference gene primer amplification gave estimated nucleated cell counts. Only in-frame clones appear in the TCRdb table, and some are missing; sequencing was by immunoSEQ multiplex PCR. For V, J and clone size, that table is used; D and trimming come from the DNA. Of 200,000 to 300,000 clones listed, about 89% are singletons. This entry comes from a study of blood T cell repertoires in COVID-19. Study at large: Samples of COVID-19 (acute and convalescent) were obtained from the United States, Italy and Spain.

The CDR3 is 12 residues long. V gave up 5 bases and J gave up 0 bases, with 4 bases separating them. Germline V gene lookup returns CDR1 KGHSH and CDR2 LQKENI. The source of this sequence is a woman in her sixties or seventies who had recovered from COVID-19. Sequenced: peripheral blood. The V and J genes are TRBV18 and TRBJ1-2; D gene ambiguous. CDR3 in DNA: TGTGCCAGCTCAGGCTCTAACTATGGCTACACCTTC. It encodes CASSGSNYGYTF.